A single sample is the source of the 17 T cell receptor beta chains below, sequenced in a study of CD8+ T cells in alopecia areata. RNA extraction was followed by reverse transcription into cDNA, which acted as the sequencing template. Profiling relied on immunoSEQ multiplex PCR, and the TCRdb table lists in-frame clones only, not all of them. The sample holds around 190,000 clones, approximately 60% seen once. Treatment defined: oral pan-JAK inhibitor, 5-10 mg twice daily. The starting material was CD4+ T cells sorted from blood, obtained at week 4, from a patient treated with tofacitinib. These receptors were taken from a human donor with alopecia areata.

This clone has just a few counts. The CDR3 sequence: CSVEVPPGGYTEAFF. For the CDR3, the DNA is TGCAGCGTTGAGGTACCCCCAGGGGGTTACACTGAAGCTTTCTTT. The chain uses TRBV29-1 and TRBJ1-1, with 7 bases lining up with TRBD1. V trimming: 3 bases; J trimming: 3 bases; junction bases outside the gene matches: 10. The CDR3 is made up of 15 amino acids. Germline V gene lookup returns CDR1 SQVTM and CDR2 ANQGSEA. The entire variable domain, with the rest obtained from reference TRBV29-1 and TRBJ1-1, is as follows: SAVISQKPSRDICQRGTSLTIQCQVDSQVTMMFWYRQQPGQSLTLIATANQGSEATYESGFVIDKFPISRPNLTFSTLTVSNMSPEDSSIYLCSVEVPPGGYTEAFFGQGTRLTVV.

This clone occurred a few times. The rearrangement links TRBV29-1 to TRBJ2-1; D is unclear. The germline V and J ends were trimmed by 4 bases and 6 bases, with 7 bases remaining between them. Germline V gene lookup returns CDR1 SQVTM and CDR2 ANQGSEA. The CDR3 spans 11 residues. The CDR3 protein is CSVVAINEQFF. CDR3 coding DNA: TGCAGCGTTGTGGCGATCAATGAGCAGTTCTTC.

This clone has more than one count but fewer than ten. The rearrangement joins TRBV9 to TRBJ2-1; D remains unclear. Germline V CDR1 and CDR2: SGDLS, YYNGEE. The CDR3 totals 15 residues. Trimming stripped 0 bases from V and 8 bases from J, with 15 bases between. This chain's CDR3 is CASSVEVQAIHEQFF. The CDR3 nucleotides are TGTGCCAGCAGCGTAGAGGTCCAGGCTATTCATGAGCAGTTCTTC. Filled out from reference TRBV9 and TRBJ2-1, the complete variable domain reads DSGVTQTPKHLITATGQRVTLRCSPRSGDLSVYWYQQSLDQGLQFLIQYYNGEERAKGNILERFSAQQFPDLHSELNLSSLELGDSALYFCASSVEVQAIHEQFFGPGTRLTVL.

This clone was seen a few times. The chain combines TRBV5-1 with TRBJ1-5; possibly TRBD1 for D (5 bases). Per germline, CDR1 SGHRS and CDR2 YFSETQ. The CDR3 contains 15 residues. Deletions cut 0 bases from V and 2 bases from J, with 9 bases between. In DNA form, the CDR3 reads TGCGCCAGCAGCTTGGAGGGGAGGGGCAATCAGCCCCAGCATTTT. This gives the protein CASSLEGRGNQPQHF.

In this sample, this clone turned up a few times. V is TRBV7-2 and J is TRBJ2-3; D is undetermined. The CDR3 loop spans 14 amino acids. CDR1 is SGHTA and CDR2 is FQGNSA in the germline V gene. V gave up 1 base and J gave up 0 bases, with 5 bases separating them. The CDR3 DNA follows: TGTGCCAGCAGCTTAGTTGGGAGCACAGATACGCAGTATTTT. It yields the protein CASSLVGSTDTQYF.

This clone was observed a handful of times. The V and J genes are TRBV30 and TRBJ1-2; D is undetermined. The V gene lost 8 bases and the J gene lost 4 bases, with 14 bases spanning the gap. The CDR3 extends over 12 amino acids. Germline loops: CDR1 GTSNPN, CDR2 SVGIG (reference sequence). The CDR3 here is CAHHRTGYGYTF. The CDR3 DNA reads TGTGCCCATCACCGGACCGGCTATGGCTACACCTTC.

The chain is built from TRBV29-1 and TRBJ1-1, with a tentative D call TRBD1 (5 bases). This CDR3 has 13 residues. The germline V gene has CDR1 SQVTM and CDR2 ANQGSEA. V was pared by 3 bases and J by 2 bases, with 10 bases between. Here the CDR3 DNA reads TGCAGCGTTGAGAGACAGCCTAACACTGAAGCTTTCTTT. Amino acids: CSVERQPNTEAFF. Full variable domain (outside the CDR3, taken from reference TRBV29-1 and TRBJ1-1): SAVISQKPSRDICQRGTSLTIQCQVDSQVTMMFWYRQQPGQSLTLIATANQGSEATYESGFVIDKFPISRPNLTFSTLTVSNMSPEDSSIYLCSVERQPNTEAFFGQGTRLTVV.

CDR3 coding DNA: TGTGCCAGCAGCTTGCGACAAGCCACAGATACGCAGTATTTT. As protein: CASSLRQATDTQYF. The chain has TRBV5-6 and TRBJ2-3; D gene uncertain. V was pared by 1 base and J by 2 bases, with 8 bases between. This CDR3 spans 14 amino acids. CDR1 and CDR2 from the germline V gene are SGHDT and YYEEEE.

This clone was found a few times. The CDR3, as DNA: TGTGCCAGCAGTTACAGACAGGGGGCGCCTGAAGCTTTCTTT. Its translation: CASSYRQGAPEAFF. The chain uses TRBV6-5 and TRBJ1-1, with 10 bases that match TRBD1. With 2 bases clipped from V and 6 bases from J, the junction kept 3 bases outside the gene matches. CDR1 is MNHEY, CDR2 SVGAGI, per germline. This CDR3 is 14 amino acids long.

The chain joins TRBV25-1 to TRBJ1-1; D may be TRBD1 (6 bases). There are 15 residues in the CDR3. Germline loops: CDR1 MGHDK, CDR2 SYGVNS. The germline V and J ends were trimmed by 4 bases and 4 bases, with 16 bases remaining between them. Written as DNA, the CDR3 is TGTGCCAGCAGTGCACTACAGGGTTGGGGCACTGAAGCTTTCTTT. Translating gives CASSALQGWGTEAFF.

In DNA form, the CDR3 reads TGTGCCAGCAGCCTGCGGACTAGCGGGAGTTTAGGGATCGTCTACGAGCAGTACTTC. This translates into CASSLRTSGSLGIVYEQYF. The chain has TRBV7-9 and TRBJ2-7; 13 bases map to TRBD2. V was pared by 5 bases and J by 3 bases, with 16 bases of the junction left unmatched. This CDR3 is built from 19 residues. CDR1 is SEHNR, CDR2 FQNEAQ, per germline (reference sequence).

The chain recombines TRBV7-2 with TRBJ2-7; tentative D call: TRBD1 (5 bases). The CDR3 loop spans 13 amino acids. In germline, CDR1 is SGHTA, CDR2 FQGNSA. The V gene lost 5 bases and the J gene lost 4 bases, with 12 bases spanning the gap. The CDR3 loop reads CASSGQAYYEQYF. For the CDR3, the DNA is TGTGCCAGCAGCGGACAAGCGTATTACGAGCAGTACTTC.

This clone was detected only a few times. The chain links TRBV15 to TRBJ1-2, with D possibly matching TRBD1 (6 bases). CDR1 LNHNV and CDR2 YYDKDF come from the germline V gene (reference sequence). Trimming removed 4 bases from V and 4 bases from J, with 7 bases in between. The CDR3 has 12 residues. The CDR3 DNA is TGTGCCACCAGCAAGGACAGCTATGGCTACACCTTC. As protein: CATSKDSYGYTF.

The chain joins TRBV6-1 to TRBJ2-7; D may be TRBD1 (6 bases). V was pared by 1 base and J by 2 bases, with 6 bases between. The V gene's germline CDR1 is MNHNS and CDR2 SASEGT. The CDR3 loop spans 13 amino acids. DNA of the CDR3: TGTGCCAGCAGTGAAGGACAGGCCTACGAGCAGTACTTC. Translating gives CASSEGQAYEQYF.

The chain uses TRBV5-1 and TRBJ2-1; 10 nucleotides agree with TRBD2. CDR3 size: 18 residues. The V and J ends lost 1 base and 6 bases, in that order; junction bases with no gene match: 13. Germline lookup yields CDR1 SGHRS and CDR2 YFSETQ. The CDR3 bases are TGCGCCAGCAGCTTGATGACTAGCGGGTCCACCGGGCCCAATGAGCAGTTCTTC. Protein sequence: CASSLMTSGSTGPNEQFF.

This clone was seen more than once but under ten times. The chain links TRBV7-2 to TRBJ2-5, with D possibly matching TRBD1 (5 bases). Per germline, CDR1 SGHTA and CDR2 FQGNSA. The V and J ends lost 2 bases and 1 base respectively, with 8 bases between them. The CDR3 extends over 14 amino acids. The CDR3 spells CASSLQGTQETQYF. In DNA form, the CDR3 reads TGTGCCAGCAGCTTACAGGGTACCCAAGAGACCCAGTACTTC. Variable domain in full (rest from reference TRBV7-2 and TRBJ2-5): GAGVSQSPSNKVTEKGKDVELRCDPISGHTALYWYRQSLGQGLEFLIYFQGNSAPDKSGLPSDRFSAERTGGSVSTLTIQRTQQEDSAVYLCASSLQGTQETQYFGPGTRLLVL.

The chain joins TRBV7-2 to TRBJ2-5; no reliable D call. V lost 5 bases, J lost 5 bases, and 12 bases lay in between. The germline V gene has CDR1 SGHTA and CDR2 FQGNSA. The CDR3 has 13 residues. This chain's CDR3 is CASSKPSSETQYF. CDR3 DNA: TGTGCCAGCAGCAAACCGAGCTCTGAGACCCAGTACTTC.